The 19 T cell receptor beta chains listed next were all sequenced from one sample in a study of shared clonotypes between healthy human individuals. Measured with immunoSEQ multiplex PCR; TCRdb has only the in-frame clones, and not every one. Counted here are 530,000 or so clones, 60% to 80% occurring once; the ten biggest clones make up roughly an eighth. The sample consisted of PBMCs. The receptors come from a woman aged 40-49 years in good health. Some clones in this sample may be carry-over from other donors' samples.

This rearrangement joins TRBV28 to TRBJ2-5; D not resolved. Matching the DNA end better, TRBJ2-7 makes the J call doubtful. The V gene's germline CDR1 is MDHEN and CDR2 SYDVKM. The CDR3 consists of 15 residues. CDR3 in amino acids: CASSFPTSPSYEQYF. DNA for the CDR3: TGTGCCAGCAGTTTCCCCACGTCCCCCTCCTACGAGCAGTACTTC.

The rearrangement uses TRBV9 and TRBJ2-2; D tentatively fits TRBD1 or TRBD2 (5 bases each). CDR3 size: 15 residues. Germline-derived CDR1 and CDR2 are SGDLS and YYNGEE. V was shortened by 7 bases and J by 3 bases, with 16 bases between the two germline ends. The CDR3 bases are TGTGCCAGCTCCCGTGAGGGGACGTACACCGGGGAGCTGTTTTTT. Translated, it gives CASSREGTYTGELFF.

The chain links TRBV18 to TRBJ1-1; D not certain. Germline V gene data show CDR1 as KGHSH and CDR2 as LQKENI. The CDR3 runs 14 residues. Between the trimmed V and J ends, which lost 4 bases and 3 bases, there was a span of 12 bases. The CDR3 spells CASSLPTADTEAFF. The CDR3 DNA sequence: TGTGCCAGCTCACTTCCTACAGCGGACACTGAAGCTTTCTTT.

The V gene is TRBV7-8, the J gene TRBJ2-7, with D perhaps TRBD2 (6 bases). CDR3 length: 16 amino acids. V was cut by 0 bases and J by 1 base, with 13 bases left in between. Germline-derived CDR1 and CDR2 are SGHVS and FQNEAQ. The CDR3 DNA is TGTGCCAGCAGCTTAGCGCTTGGGGGGTGGTCCTACGAGCAGTACTTC. Protein product: CASSLALGGWSYEQYF.

The J gene is TRBJ1-2, the V gene TRBV28; D remains ambiguous. V was pared by 2 bases and J by 5 bases, with 18 bases between. CDR3 length: 16 residues. CDR1 is MDHEN and CDR2 is SYDVKM in the germline V gene. The CDR3, as DNA: TGTGCCAGCAGTTTAGGCGGGGAAGGGAGCGTTTATGGCTACACCTTC. Encoded protein: CASSLGGEGSVYGYTF.

A word on this clone: One end of the junction does not line up with germline, which may come from a read error. Distinct nucleotide sequences in the sample also encode this CDR3. The rearrangement uses TRBV30 and TRBJ1-1; D gene ambiguous. CDR3 length: 13 amino acids. The germline CDR1 and CDR2 sequences are GTSNPN and SVGIG (reference sequence). Here the CDR3 DNA reads TGTGCCTGGGACTGGAATATGAACACTGAGGCTTTCTTT. Its protein is CAWDWNMNTEAFF.

The gene calls are TRBV28 and TRBJ1-2; a possible D gene is TRBD1 (6 bases). CDR1 and CDR2 from the germline V gene are MDHEN and SYDVKM. CDR3 length equals 13 residues. With 6 bases removed from V and 3 bases from J, the gap between germline ends came to 11 bases. As DNA, the CDR3 is TGTGCCAGCAGACCGGGACAAGACTATGGCTACACCTTC. Its protein product is CASRPGQDYGYTF.

The chain couples TRBV19 to TRBJ2-2; 10 bases map to TRBD2. The CDR3 consists of 15 residues. The germline V gene encodes CDR1 LNHDA and CDR2 SQIVND (reference sequence). V lost 3 bases, J lost 6 bases, and 4 bases stayed unmatched. The CDR3 DNA reads TGTGCCAGTAGTATCCTAGCGGGAGTGGCCGGGGAGCTGTTTTTT. Amino acids: CASSILAGVAGELFF. Full variable domain (remainder filled in from reference TRBV19 and TRBJ2-2): DGGITQSPKYLFRKEGQNVTLSCEQNLNHDAMYWYRQDPGQGLRLIYYSQIVNDFQKGDIAEGYSVSREKKESFPLTVTSAQKNPTAFYLCASSILAGVAGELFFGEGSRLTVL.

The chain has TRBV15 and TRBJ1-2; 9 bases match TRBD1. In germline, CDR1 is LNHNV, CDR2 YYDKDF (reference sequence). Trimming cost V 5 bases and J 2 bases; bases outside gene matches: 3. The CDR3 runs 14 residues. The CDR3 protein is CATSWGTGNYGYTF. For the CDR3, the DNA is TGTGCCACCAGCTGGGGGACAGGGAACTATGGCTACACCTTC.

The chain combines TRBV7-2 with TRBJ2-7, with D maybe TRBD2 (5 bases). The germline gives CDR1 SGHTA, CDR2 FQGNSA. The CDR3 sequence is 12 residues long. V was shortened by 2 bases and J by 5 bases, with 7 bases between the two germline ends. CDR3 DNA: TGTGCCAGCAGCTTAACGAGGGACGAGCAGTACTTC. Encoded protein: CASSLTRDEQYF. Full variable domain (rest looked up from reference TRBV7-2 and TRBJ2-7): GAGVSQSPSNKVTEKGKDVELRCDPISGHTALYWYRQSLGQGLEFLIYFQGNSAPDKSGLPSDRFSAERTGGSVSTLTIQRTQQEDSAVYLCASSLTRDEQYFGPGTRLTVT.

V and J are TRBV4-3 and TRBJ2-1, with TRBD1 as a possible D gene (6 bases). CDR1 and CDR2 (germline): LGHNA, YSLEER. The V end was cut by 1 base, the J end by 8 bases, with 9 bases between. The CDR3 totals 13 residues. This CDR3 reads CASSQATGYEQFF. The CDR3 DNA reads TGCGCCAGCAGCCAAGCTACAGGGTATGAGCAGTTCTTC.

This clone was seen at least ten times. In the same sample, other DNA sequences code for this CDR3. This chain connects TRBV2 to TRBJ2-7; either TRBD1 or TRBD2 may fit D (6 bases each). CDR3 length equals 16 residues. Trimming pared 8 bases from V and 2 bases from J, leaving 22 bases between. Germline CDR1 SNHLY, CDR2 FYNNEI. The CDR3 nucleotides are TGTGCCAGCGGCCAGGACGGGGGTAGGGGGGCCTACGAGCAGTACTTC. Amino acids: CASGQDGGRGAYEQYF.

The chain couples TRBV11-2 to TRBJ2-1; 7 bases fit TRBD1. The CDR3 spans 14 residues. CDR1 SGHAT and CDR2 FQNNGV come from the germline V gene. Germline trimming cut 5 bases from V and 9 bases from J; bases unmatched to any gene: 10. The CDR3 loop is CASSPQGVNGEQFF. In nucleotides, the CDR3 is TGTGCCAGCAGCCCCCAGGGGGTTAATGGTGAGCAGTTCTTC.

This sequence joins TRBV7-6 and TRBJ2-7; TRBD1 agrees at 10 bases. J lost 3 bases, V lost 1 base, and 3 bases had no gene match. Germline assignment: CDR1 SGHVS and CDR2 FNYEAQ. The CDR3 sequence is 15 residues long. The CDR3 region has the DNA TGTGCCAGCAGCTTAGGACAGGGGGCCAACTACGAGCAGTACTTC. It yields the protein CASSLGQGANYEQYF.

The chain carries TRBV5-1 and TRBJ2-1; maybe TRBD2 (5 bases). Germline V gene data show CDR1 as SGHRS and CDR2 as YFSETQ. V lost 0 bases and J lost 8, with 18 bases in between. The CDR3 is made up of 16 amino acids. The chain's CDR3 is CASSLALAEELDEQFF. As DNA, the CDR3 is TGCGCCAGCAGCTTGGCCCTTGCGGAGGAGCTTGATGAGCAGTTCTTC.

The V gene is TRBV15, the J gene TRBJ2-1; D is tentatively TRBD1 or TRBD2 (5 bases each). CDR1 and CDR2 (germline): LNHNV, YYDKDF (reference sequence). V was pared by 1 base and J by 10 bases, with 14 bases between. The CDR3 runs 14 residues. This chain's CDR3 is CATSRVSPGREQFF. CDR3 nucleotides: TGTGCCACCAGCAGAGTCTCGCCGGGACGGGAGCAGTTCTTC. The variable domain in full, completed from reference TRBV15 and TRBJ2-1, reads DAMVIQNPRYQVTQFGKPVTLSCSQTLNHNVMYWYQQKSSQAPKLLFHYYDKDFNNEADTPDNFQSRRPNTSFCFLDIRSPGLGDTAMYLCATSRVSPGREQFFGPGTRLTVL.

About this clone itself: This likely stems from a read error, as it lies one base from a far larger clone. The chain recombines TRBV4-2 with TRBJ1-2, with 7 nucleotides matching TRBD1. The CDR3 length is 15 residues. Germline assignment: CDR1 LGHNA and CDR2 YNFKEQ. J was trimmed by 4 bases and V by 6 bases; bases with no gene match: 11. The DNA for the CDR3 is TGTGCCAGCAGTCTATCGCAGGGGGTGGGCTATGGCTACACCTTC. This encodes CASSLSQGVGYGYTF.

This clone appeared once. The CDR3 is CASSLLQTNTEAFF. As DNA, the CDR3 is TGTGCCAGTAGTTTACTCCAGACTAACACTGAAGCTTTCTTT. The gene calls are TRBV19 and TRBJ1-1, with D unclear. The CDR3 length is 14 residues. CDR1 and CDR2 from the germline V gene are LNHDA and SQIVND (reference sequence). Trimming took 5 bases from V and 2 from J, leaving 12 bases between them.

This clone was seen only a few times. The CDR3 sequence is CASSINPGTGNTGELFF. In DNA form, the CDR3 reads TGCGCCAGCAGCATCAACCCCGGGACAGGGAACACCGGGGAGCTGTTTTTT. The chain joins TRBV5-1 to TRBJ2-2; 8 nucleotides agree with TRBD1. V trimming: 4 bases; J trimming: 1 base; junction bases outside the gene matches: 9. This CDR3 has 17 amino acids. Germline CDR1 SGHRS, CDR2 YFSETQ.